This T cell receptor beta chain was identified during a study of blood T cells in healthy people across ages. Findings and caveats of the study: In older individuals, TCR beta diversity per million T cells was lower, falling roughly linearly with age.

About this clonotype: Its antigen is still unknown. One junction end disagrees with the germline gene, perhaps due to a read error.

The V gene's germline CDR1 is SEHNR and CDR2 FQNEAQ (reference sequence). This CDR3 spans 16 amino acids. The use of a sample-barcoded 5' primer and a J-beta primer mix characterized a second PCR of roughly 7 to 11 cycles. MiXCR was run by TCRdb on the 5' RACE reads, yielding one entry per CDR3 protein. Of approximately 1.5 million distinct CDR3 sequences listed, 30% to 40% are singletons. The V call is TRBV7-9, the J call TRBJ1-1; TRBD1 matches 9 bases. Input material: blood. The TCR comes from a woman aged 25 to 39 in good health. The CDR3 sequence: CAISLASGQGHTEAFF. CDR3 bases: TGTGCCATCAGCTTAGCGTCGGGACAGGGTCACACTGAAGCTTTCTTT.